A single sample is the source of the 28 T cell receptor beta chains below, sequenced in a study of T cell repertoires in cytomegalovirus infection. TCRdb called the reads again in MiXCR, with one record for every CDR3 protein. The sample holds 200,000 to 300,000 distinct CDR3 sequences, roughly an eighth seen once. The sequenced material came from PBMCs. These receptor sequences come from a human donor in good health (CMV status not recorded). Some clones in this sample may be carry-over from other donors' samples.

This clonotype was observed many times. The gene calls are TRBV7-2 and TRBJ2-5; D is undetermined. Germline assignment: CDR1 SGHTA and CDR2 FQGNSA. The CDR3 is 15 amino acids. Trimming cost V 4 bases and J 4 bases, with 16 bases left between them. CDR3 nucleotides: TGTGCCAGCAGCTCCGCGGTTAGGGCCGCAGAGACCCAGTACTTC. Translation gives CASSSAVRAAETQYF.

The V and J genes are TRBV5-6 and TRBJ1-1; D might be TRBD1 (6 bases). V dropped 2 bases and J dropped 5 bases, with 16 bases sitting between them. CDR3 length: 15 residues. CDR1 is SGHDT, CDR2 YYEEEE, per germline. The CDR3 loop is CASSLRTVQGTEAFF. CDR3 sequence (DNA): TGTGCCAGCAGCTTACGGACGGTTCAGGGGACTGAAGCTTTCTTT. Full variable domain (remainder filled in from reference TRBV5-6 and TRBJ1-1): DAGVTQSPTHLIKTRGQQVTLRCSPKSGHDTVSWYQQALGQGPQFIFQYYEEEERQRGNFPDRFSGHQFPNYSSELNVNALLLGDSALYLCASSLRTVQGTEAFFGQGTRLTVV.

This clonotype was found many times. The V gene is TRBV25-1, the J gene TRBJ1-4; 9 bases match TRBD1. Germline CDR1 reads MGHDK; CDR2 reads SYGVNS. This CDR3 contains 17 residues. J lost 3 bases, V lost 4 bases, and 9 bases had no gene match. The CDR3: CASSVKTGGSANEKLFF. DNA for the CDR3: TGTGCCAGCAGTGTGAAGACAGGGGGGTCGGCTAATGAAAAACTGTTTTTT.

This clonotype turned up a few times. The chain couples TRBV5-1 to TRBJ1-1, with D perhaps matching TRBD1 (5 bases). Trimming removed 4 bases from V and 8 bases from J, with 18 bases in between. The CDR3 is 14 residues long. Germline loops: CDR1 SGHRS, CDR2 YFSETQ. The CDR3 sequence is CASSPVGAGSEAFF. The CDR3 DNA is TGCGCCAGCAGCCCGGTGGGCGCAGGGAGCGAAGCTTTCTTT.

At least ten counts were recorded for this clonotype. The chain couples TRBV12-3 or TRBV12-4 to TRBJ2-5, with 9 bases that match TRBD2. V lost 2 bases to trimming and J lost 7 bases; unmatched junction nucleotides: 8. This CDR3 spans 15 amino acids. This CDR3 reads CASSLRLAGSGTQYF. CDR3 nucleotide sequence: TGTGCCAGCAGTTTAAGGCTAGCGGGATCGGGGACCCAGTACTTC.

This clonotype appeared many times. CDR3 region: CASSLSPGQGYEQYF. CDR3 coding DNA: TGTGCCAGCAGCTTATCCCCGGGACAGGGGTACGAGCAGTACTTC. This chain uses TRBV7-2 with TRBJ2-7, with 10 bases lining up with TRBD1. From germline, CDR1 is SGHTA and CDR2 FQGNSA. The junction had 5 bases not matched to a gene; V was cut back by 2 bases and J by 4 bases. There are 15 residues in the CDR3.

This chain links TRBV3-1 with TRBJ1-5; D gene uncertain. The V gene's germline CDR1 is LGHDT and CDR2 YNNKEL (reference sequence). The V end was cut by 5 bases, the J end by 3 bases, with 11 bases between. The CDR3 length is 14 residues. The DNA for the CDR3 is TGTGCCAGCAGCTTCGGACTGTTCAATCAGCCCCAGCATTTT. The encoded protein is CASSFGLFNQPQHF.

This clonotype has at least ten counts. This chain joins TRBV7-2 and TRBJ1-1; D remains ambiguous. Per germline, CDR1 SGHTA and CDR2 FQGNSA. Trimming took 6 bases from V and 7 from J, leaving 12 bases between them. The CDR3 covers 12 residues. CDR3 nucleotides: TGTGCCAGCAGATCAGTGGTGGATGAAGCTTTCTTT. Protein: CASRSVVDEAFF.

This clonotype was seen many times. This chain connects TRBV2 to TRBJ2-3, with unresolved D. With 4 bases removed from V and 0 bases from J, the gap between germline ends came to 8 bases. The CDR3 loop spans 14 amino acids. CDR1 is SNHLY, CDR2 FYNNEI, per germline. CDR3 coding DNA: TGTGCCAGCAGTGTCGAGCTTAGCACAGATACGCAGTATTTT. It specifies CASSVELSTDTQYF.

V usage is TRBV18 and J usage is TRBJ2-1; D remains ambiguous. The V gene lost 5 bases and the J gene lost 8 bases, with 16 bases spanning the gap. The length of the CDR3 is 14 residues. CDR1 is KGHSH, CDR2 LQKENI, per germline. CDR3: CASSRSSWIDEQFF. The CDR3 coding sequence is TGTGCCAGCTCAAGGTCAAGCTGGATCGATGAGCAGTTCTTC. Looking up the rest from reference TRBV18 and TRBJ2-1 gives the full variable domain: NAGVMQNPRHLVRRRGQEARLRCSPMKGHSHVYWYRQLPEEGLKFMVYLQKENIIDESGMPKERFSAEFPKEGPSILRIQQVVRGDSAAYFCASSRSSWIDEQFFGPGTRLTVL.

This clonotype has a handful of counts. J is TRBJ2-7 and V is TRBV4-1, with TRBD2 matching 7 bases. The germline gives CDR1 MGHRA, CDR2 YSYEKL. Unmatched junction bases numbered 13, after V lost 1 base and J lost 4 bases. This CDR3 is 17 amino acids long. CDR3 residues: CASSQGGGMPGLYEQYF. CDR3 DNA: TGCGCCAGCAGCCAAGGGGGGGGAATGCCGGGATTATACGAGCAGTACTTC.

About this clonotype: One base away lies a much larger clone, so this may be a sequencing read error. The chain links TRBV7-9 to TRBJ2-1; D perhaps matches TRBD2 (5 bases). The CDR3 covers 13 residues. V gave up 2 bases and J gave up 7 bases, with 9 bases separating them. Germline CDR1 is SEHNR and CDR2 is FQNEAQ (reference sequence). The CDR3 region has the DNA TGTGCCAGCAGCTTAAAGCTAGCAAATGAGCAGTTCTTC. This encodes CASSLKLANEQFF.

This clonotype occurred many times. This chain links TRBV7-6 with TRBJ1-1; possible D gene TRBD1, 5 bases. The V gene's germline CDR1 is SGHVS and CDR2 FNYEAQ. This CDR3 is built from 13 residues. Trimming cost V 5 bases and J 1 base, with 8 bases left between them. Written as DNA, the CDR3 is TGTGCCAGCAGCGCCCAGGGGAACACTGAAGCTTTCTTT. Amino acids: CASSAQGNTEAFF.

This clonotype was picked up one time. This chain links TRBV20-1 with TRBJ2-1; TRBD2 aligns across 14 bases. The germline V gene has CDR1 DFQATT and CDR2 SNEGSKA (reference sequence). The CDR3 runs to 13 residues. The CDR3 spells CTGTSGSYNEQFF. Here the CDR3 DNA reads TGCACTGGGACTAGCGGGAGCTACAATGAGCAGTTCTTC.

This clonotype came up many times. The V call is TRBV7-2, the J call TRBJ1-4; D gene ambiguous. Between the trimmed V and J ends, which lost 5 bases and 12 bases, there was a span of 13 bases. CDR3 length: 12 residues. In germline, CDR1 is SGHTA, CDR2 FQGNSA. CDR3 in amino acids: CASSPGWGELFF. In DNA, the CDR3 is TGTGCCAGCAGCCCTGGGTGGGGTGAACTGTTTTTT.

The chain recombines TRBV20-1 with TRBJ2-7, with no clear D. CDR1 DFQATT and CDR2 SNEGSKA come from the germline V gene (reference sequence). Trimming took 6 bases from V and 6 from J, leaving 9 bases between them. The CDR3 length is 10 residues. The CDR3 is CSAQASEQYF. As DNA, the CDR3 is TGCAGTGCCCAAGCGAGCGAGCAGTACTTC.

This clonotype has at least ten counts. The chain recombines TRBV12-5 with TRBJ2-1; 10 nucleotides agree with TRBD2. The germline V gene encodes CDR1 LGHNT and CDR2 FRNRAP. The CDR3 has 15 amino acids. V trimming: 3 bases; J trimming: 10 bases; junction bases outside the gene matches: 9. In DNA, the CDR3 is TGTGCTAGTGGTTTCTCCGGGACTAGCGACAGGGAGCAGTTCTTC. Amino acids: CASGFSGTSDREQFF.

There are a few counts of this clonotype. This chain joins TRBV7-8 and TRBJ2-3, with a weak D call TRBD2 (5 bases). The CDR3 consists of 16 residues. The germline V and J ends were trimmed by 5 bases and 1 base, with 16 bases remaining between them. From germline, CDR1 is SGHVS and CDR2 FQNEAQ. In DNA, the CDR3 is TGTGCCAGCAGCCTCAGACTACTTGGGGGCACAGATACGCAGTATTTT. As protein: CASSLRLLGGTDTQYF.

This clonotype was observed at least ten times. This chain uses TRBV7-8 with TRBJ2-2; unclear D gene. The CDR3 length is 14 residues. Germline CDR1 and CDR2: SGHVS and FQNEAQ. Trimming cost V 2 bases and J 2 bases, with 6 bases left between them. For the CDR3, the DNA is TGTGCCAGCAGCTTACGCTCAAACACCGGGGAGCTGTTTTTT. Translating it yields CASSLRSNTGELFF.

The CDR3 coding sequence is TGCGCCAGCTCTTCCTCCGGGACCCAAGAGACCCAGTACTTC. Protein product: CASSSSGTQETQYF. The J gene is TRBJ2-5, the V gene TRBV5-1; D tentatively fits TRBD1 or TRBD2 (5 bases each). The CDR3 loop spans 14 amino acids. The germline V and J ends were trimmed by 7 bases and 1 base, with 14 bases remaining between them. CDR1 SGHRS and CDR2 YFSETQ come from the germline V gene.

This clonotype was counted a few times. V and J are TRBV5-1 and TRBJ1-1; D remains ambiguous. This CDR3 comprises 15 residues. The V gene lost 0 bases and the J gene lost 1 base, with 10 bases spanning the gap. Germline V gene lookup returns CDR1 SGHRS and CDR2 YFSETQ. The CDR3 DNA reads as TGCGCCAGCAGCTTGGCCGGGCCTAAGAACACTGAAGCTTTCTTT. Its protein is CASSLAGPKNTEAFF. Full variable domain (rest looked up from reference TRBV5-1 and TRBJ1-1): KAGVTQTPRYLIKTRGQQVTLSCSPISGHRSVSWYQQTPGQGLQFLFEYFSETQRNKGNFPGRFSGRQFSNSRSEMNVSTLELGDSALYLCASSLAGPKNTEAFFGQGTRLTVV.

The V gene is TRBV25-1, the J gene TRBJ1-3, with a possible D match to TRBD1 (6 bases). Trimming removed 5 bases from V and 4 bases from J, with 15 bases in between. This CDR3 spans 15 amino acids. Germline V gives CDR1 MGHDK, CDR2 SYGVNS. CDR3 DNA sequence: TGTGCCAGCAGTTCCAGGGACAATGACGGAAACACCATATATTTT. Translating gives CASSSRDNDGNTIYF.

J is TRBJ2-2 and V is TRBV19; TRBD2 is a possible D gene (6 bases). The V end lost 4 bases, the J end lost 6 bases, and 6 bases lay between the germline ends. The CDR3 has 12 residues. Germline lookup yields CDR1 LNHDA and CDR2 SQIVND (reference sequence). CDR3 DNA sequence: TGTGCCAGTAGTACGGGGGCCGGGGAGCTGTTTTTT. This gives the protein CASSTGAGELFF.

CDR3: CASSLGQRFTAARNTEAFF. DNA for the CDR3: TGTGCCAGCAGCTTAGGGCAAAGGTTTACGGCGGCCAGGAACACTGAAGCTTTCTTT. V and J are TRBV7-3 and TRBJ1-1, with unresolved D. The CDR3 is 19 residues long. V lost 2 bases and J 1 base, leaving 23 bases between the germline ends. Germline lookup yields CDR1 SGHTA and CDR2 FQGTGA.

This chain connects TRBV28 to TRBJ1-3; D remains unclear. This CDR3 is 14 amino acids long. Trimming left V 11 bases short and J 0 bases short, with 14 bases between. Germline V lookup: CDR1 MDHEN, CDR2 SYDVKM. The CDR3 reads CACRDASSGNTIYF. Written as DNA, the CDR3 is TGTGCCTGCCGTGACGCTAGCTCTGGAAACACCATATATTTT.

This clonotype was observed at least ten times. The rearrangement joins TRBV27 to TRBJ2-7; the D is unclear. V dropped 5 bases and J dropped 5 bases, with 16 bases sitting between them. Germline V gene sequence: CDR1 MNHEY, CDR2 SMNVEV (reference sequence). There are 14 residues in the CDR3. CDR3 loop: CASSQKATRDEQYF. In DNA form, the CDR3 reads TGTGCCAGCAGTCAGAAGGCGACCCGGGACGAGCAGTACTTC.

The chain couples TRBV28 to TRBJ2-4; tentatively, D is TRBD1 (5 bases). V was shortened by 5 bases and J by 6 bases, with 14 bases between the two germline ends. CDR1 and CDR2 (germline): MDHEN, SYDVKM. This CDR3 is 14 amino acids long. The CDR3 loop reads CASSQIRVSNIQYF. The DNA of the CDR3 is TGTGCCAGCAGTCAGATCAGGGTTTCAAACATTCAGTACTTC.

This clonotype has at least ten counts. The chain employs TRBV6-2 or TRBV6-3 and TRBJ2-5; 9 bases match TRBD1. The CDR3 runs 17 residues. V dropped 6 bases and J dropped 0; count of bases not matched to a gene: 11. In germline, CDR1 is MNHEY, CDR2 SVGEGT. The CDR3 reads CASSYPWDREHQETQYF. In DNA form, the CDR3 reads TGTGCCAGCAGCTATCCTTGGGACAGGGAGCACCAAGAGACCCAGTACTTC.